Listed here is a single T cell receptor (beta chain). The antigen is undetermined. The sample comes from a study of human T cells and chemical hapten exposure. Findings and caveats of the study: Relative to controls, expanded TCRs formed significantly more large CDR3 similarity clusters.

The CDR3 is made up of 15 amino acids. The V gene end was trimmed by 4 bases and the J gene end by 3 bases; junction bases not matched to a gene: 7. Germline V CDR1 and CDR2: MGHDK, SYGVNS. Time point meaning: patch test 1, 2 weeks after DPC sensitization. As to treatment: therapeutic diphenylcyclopropenone sensitization with weekly scalp DPC. Ahead of applying each patch test, blood was sampled. Each cDNA molecule in the library carried unique molecular identifiers. Authors' data handling: There were a median of approximately 96,000 TCRs per sample, with a range from about 23,224 to 750,000. Using its own MiXCR run on the RACE reads, TCRdb lists one record per CDR3 protein. TCRdb's processing, not the study's, gives the V and J calls here. This table holds 300,000 to 400,000 distinct CDR3 sequences, 5.5% to 8% found once.

The sequence was obtained from a woman younger than 30 with alopecia areata. Some clones in this sample may be carry-over from other donors' samples. The sample consisted of whole blood, taken in connection with sensitization to the hapten diphenylcyclopropenone (DPC). The rearrangement joins TRBV25-1 to TRBJ1-1; 8 nucleotides agree with TRBD1. The CDR3 region has the DNA TGTGCCAGCAGTGCCACCGGACAGGGCCACACTGAAGCTTTCTTT. It translates to CASSATGQGHTEAFF.